This T cell receptor (beta chain) was identified in a study of OX40 agonist ivuxolimab in advanced cancers. Study-wide context: Those treated in dose escalation had hepatocellular carcinoma, melanoma, renal cell cancer or head and neck cancer. Among those enrolled, mean age was roughly 55 years (range about 23 to 90) and 75% to 85% were male. The study, taken as a whole, reports: Among T cells, CD8+ cells averaged more expanded clones than CD4+ cells.

This clone was recorded once. Its antigen is as yet unknown. CDR1 and CDR2 from the germline V gene are MDHEN and SYDVKM. The length of the CDR3 is 12 residues. The V gene lost 5 bases and the J gene lost 5 bases, with 9 bases spanning the gap. Produced via immunoSEQ multiplex PCR; TCRdb's table is partial and in-frame only. The sample holds 60,000 to 75,000 clones; approximately 91% are singletons and the top ten take 13% to 15%. Sample: CD4+ or CD8+ T cells sorted from blood, taken in a trial of the OX40 agonist ivuxolimab. The clonotype was recovered from an adult with an advanced solid tumor such as melanoma, head and neck, liver or kidney cancer. This chain joins TRBV28 and TRBJ2-5; D unresolved. CDR3 in amino acids: CASSPQPETQYF. The CDR3, as DNA: TGTGCCAGCAGTCCCCAGCCGGAGACCCAGTACTTC.